The source of this T cell receptor (beta chain) is a study of early T cells in non-severe SARS-CoV-2 infection. TCRdb re-called the 5' RACE reads with MiXCR, one entry per CDR3 protein. The sample shows some 66,000 distinct CDR3 sequences, approximately 13% of them seen only once. Germline loops: CDR1 MNHEY, CDR2 SMNVEV (reference sequence). The CDR3 is 15 amino acids. The ends lost 5 bases at V and 1 base at J; junction bases unmatched: 6. This clonotype was recorded at least ten times. Sequencing was carried out using whole blood. The receptor's source is an adult who was a healthcare worker with PCR-confirmed SARS-CoV-2 infection or an uninfected control (not recorded which). The chain uses TRBV27 and TRBJ2-5; 8 nucleotides agree with TRBD1. CDR3 loop: CASSEGQDLQETQYF. The CDR3 region has the DNA TGTGCCAGCAGTGAGGGACAGGACCTCCAAGAGACCCAGTACTTC.